This T cell receptor (beta chain) was observed in a study of shared clonotypes between healthy human individuals. Study observations and caveats: Clonotype sharing among the donors was expected to vary with sequencing depth.

CD45RO negativity and positive selection for CCR7 defined naive CD8 cells, a population that excluded terminally differentiated effector memory CD45RA+ cells. All donors were Caucasian adults living in Nashville, Tennessee. This CDR3 region has 16 residues. Germline lookup yields CDR1 SGHNT and CDR2 YYREEE (reference sequence). The V and J ends lost 6 bases and 0 bases, in that order; junction bases with no gene match: 11. For this clone: The target antigen is unknown.

Deep-level running was used for the assay. The protocol was immunoSEQ multiplex PCR, while the TCRdb copy is restricted to in-frame clones and leaves out a portion. Among about 1,900,000 clones listed, less than 95% were seen once. This chain connects TRBV5-4 to TRBJ1-2; 7 bases are shared with TRBD1. The material sequenced was naive CD8+ T cells sorted from blood. This TCR came from a man in his late teens or twenties in good health. The CDR3 DNA is TGTGCCAGCAAAGAGTGGACAGGAGCCTCTAACTATGGCTACACCTTC. As protein: CASKEWTGASNYGYTF.